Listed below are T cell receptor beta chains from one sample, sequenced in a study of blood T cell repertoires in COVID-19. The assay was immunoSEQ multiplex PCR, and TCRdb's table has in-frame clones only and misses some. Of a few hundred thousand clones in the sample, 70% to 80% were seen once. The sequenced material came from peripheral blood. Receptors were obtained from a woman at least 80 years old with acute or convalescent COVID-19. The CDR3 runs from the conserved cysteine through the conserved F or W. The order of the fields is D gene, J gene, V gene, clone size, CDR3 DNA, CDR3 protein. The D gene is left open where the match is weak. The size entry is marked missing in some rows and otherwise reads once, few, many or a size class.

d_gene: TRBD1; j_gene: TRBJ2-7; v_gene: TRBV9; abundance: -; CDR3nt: TGTGCCAGCAGCATATCAGGGGGCTACGAGCAGTACTTC; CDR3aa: CASSISGGYEQYF
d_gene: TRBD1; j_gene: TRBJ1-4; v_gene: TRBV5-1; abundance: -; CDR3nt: TGCGCCAGCAGCTCAACAGGGGAAACTAATGAAAAACTGTTTTTT; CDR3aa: CASSSTGETNEKLFF
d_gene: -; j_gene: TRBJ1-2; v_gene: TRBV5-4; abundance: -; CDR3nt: TGTGCGGGCAGCTCCGGGACAACGTTCTATGGCTACACCTTC; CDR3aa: CAGSSGTTFYGYTF
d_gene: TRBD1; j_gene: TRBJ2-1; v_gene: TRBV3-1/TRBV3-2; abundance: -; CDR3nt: TGTGCCAGCAGAGCTCACCCGGGACAGGGGTTGAATGAGCAGTTCTTC; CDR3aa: CASRAHPGQGLNEQFF
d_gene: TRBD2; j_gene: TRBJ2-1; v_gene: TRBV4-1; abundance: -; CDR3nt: TGCGCCAGCAGCCAACTAGCGGGAGTGGGCAATGAGCAGTTCTTC; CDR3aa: CASSQLAGVGNEQFF
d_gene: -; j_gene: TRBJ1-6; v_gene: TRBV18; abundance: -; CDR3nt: TGTGCCAGCTCACCACTGCAGTCCAATTCACCCCTCCACTTT; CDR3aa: CASSPLQSNSPLHF
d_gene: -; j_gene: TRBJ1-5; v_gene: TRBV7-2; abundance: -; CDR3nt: TGTGCCAGCAGCTTGACAAGCAATCAGCCCCAGCATTTT; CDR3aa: CASSLTSNQPQHF
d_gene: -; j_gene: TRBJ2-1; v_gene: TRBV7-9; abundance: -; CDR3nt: TGTGCCAGCAGCCCCCACAGCTCCTACAATGAGCAGTTCTTC; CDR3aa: CASSPHSSYNEQFF
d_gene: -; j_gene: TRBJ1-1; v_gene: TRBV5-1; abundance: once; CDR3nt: TGCGCCAGCAGCCCACTGGGGGGTGCGAACACTGAAGCTTTCTTT; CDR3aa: CASSPLGGANTEAFF
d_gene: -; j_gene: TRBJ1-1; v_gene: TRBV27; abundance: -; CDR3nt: TGTGCCAGCAGTTTAAATATGGTCGGGGGGAGCGGGAACACTGAAGCTTTCTTT; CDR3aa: CASSLNMVGGSGNTEAFF
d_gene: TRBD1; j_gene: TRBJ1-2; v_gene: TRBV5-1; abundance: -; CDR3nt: TGCGCCAGCAGCTTGGGACAGGGTGGCTTGAACTATGGCTACACCTTC; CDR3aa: CASSLGQGGLNYGYTF
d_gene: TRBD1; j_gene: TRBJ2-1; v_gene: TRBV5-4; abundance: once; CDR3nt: TGTGCCAGCAGCTCGACAGGGATCGGTTACAATGAGCAGTTCTTC; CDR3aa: CASSSTGIGYNEQFF
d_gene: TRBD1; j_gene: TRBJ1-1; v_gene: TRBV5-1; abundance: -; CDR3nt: TGCGCCAGCAGCAGGACAGGGGTTCCAAACACTGAAGCTTTCTTT; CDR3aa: CASSRTGVPNTEAFF